This TCR beta chain was observed in a study of PD-1 blockade in mismatch repair-deficient tumors. Study information: Patients had about 13 mismatch repair-deficient cancer types and were previously treated and progressing. Broader study findings: Tumor-resident clones, often undetectable pretreatment in blood, expanded then contracted after pembrolizumab.

CDR1 and CDR2 (germline): SGHRS, YFSETQ. The CDR3 runs 14 residues. The germline V and J ends were trimmed by 0 bases and 5 bases, with 11 bases remaining between them. Using immunoSEQ multiplex PCR, the repertoire was profiled, and TCRdb retains in-frame clones only, with some absent. The top ten hold roughly 8.1% of the sample, which has approximately 51,000 clones, roughly 80% seen once. With respect to this clone: Antigen specificity is unknown.

Mismatch repair deficiency was confirmed in all patients, by PCR or immunohistochemistry. The TCR-sequenced patients were a few responders to pembrolizumab. This chain uses TRBV5-1 with TRBJ1-2; D gene unclear. This receptor was identified in an adult with mismatch repair-deficient cancer. The specimen was peripheral blood, collected about 20 weeks after starting pembrolizumab. The CDR3 DNA reads TGCGCCAGCAGCTTGGCCTACGGCGATTATGGCTACACCTTC. This codes for CASSLAYGDYGYTF.